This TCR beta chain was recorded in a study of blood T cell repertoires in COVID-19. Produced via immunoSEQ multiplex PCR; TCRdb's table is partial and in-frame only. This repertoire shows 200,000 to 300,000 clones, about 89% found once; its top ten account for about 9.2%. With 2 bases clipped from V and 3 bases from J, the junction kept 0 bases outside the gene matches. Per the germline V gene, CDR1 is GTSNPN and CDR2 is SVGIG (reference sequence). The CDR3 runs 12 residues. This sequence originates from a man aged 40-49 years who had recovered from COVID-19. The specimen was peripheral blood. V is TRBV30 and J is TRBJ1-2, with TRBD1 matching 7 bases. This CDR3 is CAWSTGDYGYTF. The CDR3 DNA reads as TGTGCCTGGAGTACAGGGGACTATGGCTACACCTTC. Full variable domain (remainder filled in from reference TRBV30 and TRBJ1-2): SQTIHQWPATLVQPVGSPLSLECTVEGTSNPNLYWYRQAAGRGLQLLFYSVGIGQISSEVPQNLSASRPQDRQFILSSKKLLLSDSGFYLCAWSTGDYGYTFGSGTRLTVV.